This T cell receptor (beta chain) derives from a study of T cells in Graves' hyperthyroidism and ophthalmopathy. General study findings and limits: Most clonotypes expanded in the thyroid (above 0.001) were also present in blood. For ophthalmopathy, model prediction preceded onset by a median roughly 5.9 months.

Using RNA transcripts as the source, TCR beta CDR3 regions were amplified. HTBI primers were employed in a first-round RT-PCR of the TCR CDR3. TCRdb re-derived calls from the multiplex PCR reads in MiXCR, one entry per CDR3 protein. The sample shows 300,000 to 450,000 distinct CDR3 sequences, 15% to 18% of them seen only once. V was cut by 4 bases and J by 7 bases, with 18 bases left in between. The CDR3 covers 14 residues. Looked up from germline, CDR1 is SGHTS and CDR2 is YDEGEE. The table lists this clonotype with many counts. The antigen remains unidentified. Patients having uncontrolled infection, another autoimmune disease, pregnancy or lactation were not included. The authors took PBMCs from about 9.5 ml fresh peripheral blood.

The V call is TRBV5-8, the J call TRBJ2-7; D is possibly TRBD1 (6 bases). The clonotype was recovered from a woman aged 18 to 35 with Graves' hyperthyroidism that later progressed to Graves' ophthalmopathy. Sequenced sample: blood. The CDR3 region is CASSHFRGETEQYF. In DNA, the CDR3 is TGTGCCAGCAGCCACTTCAGGGGAGAAACTGAGCAGTACTTC.